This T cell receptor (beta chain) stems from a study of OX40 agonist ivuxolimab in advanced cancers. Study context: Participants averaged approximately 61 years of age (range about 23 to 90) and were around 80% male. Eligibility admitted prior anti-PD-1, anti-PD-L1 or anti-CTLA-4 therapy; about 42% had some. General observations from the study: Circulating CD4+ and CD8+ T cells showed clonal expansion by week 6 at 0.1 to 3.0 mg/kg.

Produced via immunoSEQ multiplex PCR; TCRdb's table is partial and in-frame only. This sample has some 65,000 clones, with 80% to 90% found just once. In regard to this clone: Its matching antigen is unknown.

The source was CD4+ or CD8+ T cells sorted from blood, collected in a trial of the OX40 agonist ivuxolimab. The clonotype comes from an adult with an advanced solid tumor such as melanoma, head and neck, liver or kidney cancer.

This CDR3 is CASSRTGSEQFF. The CDR3 DNA sequence: TGCGCCAGCAGTCGGACAGGGTCTGAGCAGTTCTTC. V is TRBV10-2 and J is TRBJ2-1; TRBD1 matches at 8 bases. The germline CDR1 and CDR2 sequences are WSHSY and SAAADI. V was clipped by 5 bases and J by 9 bases; unmatched bases: 3. This CDR3 is built from 12 residues.